This is a list of T cell receptor beta chains from one sample in a study of cytomegalovirus exposure and HLA in healthy donors. Only in-frame clones appear in the TCRdb table, and some are missing; sequencing was by immunoSEQ multiplex PCR. The data contain 150,000 to 200,000 clones, just under 80% of them singletons. Sequencing was done on a sample of PBMCs. The source of these receptors is a woman aged 30 to 39 in good health and CMV-seropositive. Both conserved end residues are part of each CDR3. The order of the fields is J gene, V gene, D gene, clone size, CDR3 protein, CDR3 DNA. A D gene is named only where the DNA matches it firmly. Part of the rows lack a size; the others show once, few, many or a class for expanded clones.

J: TRBJ2-1
V: TRBV5-8
D: -
size: few
CDR3: CASSSGQNNEQFF
DNA: TGTGCCAGCAGCTCCGGTCAAAACAATGAGCAGTTCTTC

J: TRBJ1-3
V: TRBV5-6
D: TRBD1
size: few
CDR3: CASSLGDRPSGNTIYF
DNA: TGTGCCAGCAGCTTGGGGGACAGGCCGTCTGGAAACACCATATATTTT

J: TRBJ1-2
V: TRBV12-5
D: TRBD1
size: -
CDR3: CATLREGQAYGYTF
DNA: TGTGCTACTCTAAGAGAGGGACAGGCCTATGGCTACACCTTC

J: TRBJ2-3
V: TRBV7-8
D: TRBD2
size: -
CDR3: CASGTSGIGRADTQYF
DNA: TGTGCCAGCGGGACTAGCGGGATCGGCAGGGCAGATACGCAGTATTTT

J: TRBJ1-2
V: TRBV2
D: TRBD1
size: once
CDR3: CASRETGVWYGYTF
DNA: TGTGCCAGCAGGGAAACAGGGGTATGGTATGGCTACACCTTC

J: TRBJ2-7
V: TRBV27
D: -
size: -
CDR3: CASSPRGPREQYF
DNA: TGTGCCAGCAGCCCCAGGGGACCGAGGGAGCAGTACTTC

J: TRBJ1-1
V: TRBV7-3
D: -
size: -
CDR3: CASSFVGRGVAFF
DNA: TGTGCCAGCAGCTTCGTAGGGAGGGGGGTGGCTTTCTTT

J: TRBJ2-7
V: TRBV4-2
D: -
size: once
CDR3: CASSQEERNDYYEQYF
DNA: TGTGCCAGCAGCCAAGAGGAGCGGAATGATTACTACGAGCAGTACTTC

J: TRBJ2-2
V: TRBV29-1
D: -
size: -
CDR3: CIVRWEDTGELFF
DNA: TGCATCGTTCGCTGGGAGGACACCGGGGAGCTGTTTTTT

J: TRBJ2-2
V: TRBV6-5
D: -
size: -
CDR3: CASSRTSGELFF
DNA: TGTGCCAGCAGCAGGACTTCAGGGGAGCTGTTTTTT

J: TRBJ1-1
V: TRBV10-3
D: -
size: -
CDR3: CAISDNMNTEAFF
DNA: TGTGCCATCAGTGACAACATGAACACTGAAGCTTTCTTT

J: TRBJ2-7
V: TRBV29-1
D: TRBD1
size: -
CDR3: CSVVPTGAPLAYEQYF
DNA: TGCAGCGTTGTGCCCACAGGGGCCCCCTTGGCTTACGAGCAGTACTTC

J: TRBJ1-2
V: TRBV9
D: -
size: -
CDR3: CASSVAEGGNGYTF
DNA: TGTGCCAGCAGCGTAGCGGAGGGAGGTAATGGCTACACCTTC

J: TRBJ2-2
V: TRBV27
D: TRBD2
size: once
CDR3: CASSLDLAGGPGELFF
DNA: TGTGCCAGCAGTTTAGATTTAGCGGGGGGGCCCGGGGAGCTGTTTTTT

J: TRBJ2-3
V: TRBV7-3
D: TRBD1
size: -
CDR3: CASSLTGQGQDTQYF
DNA: TGTGCCAGCAGCTTAACGGGACAGGGACAAGATACGCAGTATTTT

J: TRBJ2-3
V: TRBV29-1
D: TRBD1
size: -
CDR3: CSVLEAQGLSVGGTDTQYF
DNA: TGCAGCGTACTCGAGGCACAGGGGTTAAGTGTGGGGGGCACAGATACGCAGTATTTT

J: TRBJ2-7
V: TRBV7-8
D: TRBD1
size: -
CDR3: CASSQMTGTNEQYF
DNA: TGTGCCAGCAGCCAAATGACAGGGACGAACGAGCAGTACTTC

J: TRBJ1-5
V: TRBV2
D: -
size: -
CDR3: CASMGDQPQHF
DNA: TGTGCCAGCATGGGCGATCAGCCCCAGCATTTT

J: TRBJ2-7
V: TRBV29-1
D: -
size: -
CDR3: CSVPRQYCYEQYF
DNA: TGCAGCGTACCACGACAGTATTGCTACGAGCAGTACTTC

J: TRBJ2-2
V: TRBV5-1
D: -
size: -
CDR3: CASSLLGPAGPGELFF
DNA: TGCGCCAGCAGCTTGCTTGGCCCGGCGGGGCCCGGGGAGCTGTTTTTT

J: TRBJ2-5
V: TRBV28
D: -
size: -
CDR3: CASSTSHITTWQNQETQYF
DNA: TGTGCCAGCAGTACCTCCCATATTACTACATGGCAGAACCAAGAGACCCAGTACTTC

J: TRBJ1-1
V: TRBV7-9
D: -
size: -
CDR3: CSSSFLDTEAFF
DNA: TGTTCCAGCAGCTTCTTAGACACTGAAGCTTTCTTT

J: TRBJ2-5
V: TRBV6-5
D: TRBD2
size: -
CDR3: CASSSGLAGQETQYF
DNA: TGTGCCAGCAGTTCCGGACTAGCGGGTCAAGAGACCCAGTACTTC

J: TRBJ2-7
V: TRBV28
D: -
size: -
CDR3: CASSLSGETYEQYF
DNA: TGTGCCAGCAGTTTGTCGGGGGAAACCTACGAGCAGTACTTC

J: TRBJ1-1
V: TRBV28
D: -
size: -
CDR3: CASSFRAGTTTEAFF
DNA: TGTGCCAGCAGTTTTCGAGCAGGGACTACCACTGAAGCTTTCTTT

J: TRBJ1-4
V: TRBV6-5
D: -
size: -
CDR3: CASSRMTATNEKLFF
DNA: TGTGCCAGCAGTCGAATGACTGCAACTAATGAAAAACTGTTTTTT

J: TRBJ1-2
V: TRBV5-3
D: TRBD1
size: -
CDR3: CARSQFSGTGGYTF
DNA: TGTGCCAGAAGTCAATTCTCCGGGACAGGCGGCTACACCTTC

J: TRBJ1-5
V: TRBV6-1
D: -
size: -
CDR3: CASSEGANNQPQHF
DNA: TGTGCCAGCAGTGAAGGGGCAAACAATCAGCCCCAGCATTTT

J: TRBJ1-1
V: TRBV6-6
D: -
size: -
CDR3: CAIREAEAFF
DNA: TGTGCCATCCGAGAGGCTGAAGCTTTCTTT

J: TRBJ2-7
V: TRBV2
D: TRBD1
size: -
CDR3: CASSSGTGRHEQYF
DNA: TGTGCCAGCAGTTCCGGGACAGGGAGGCACGAGCAGTACTTC

J: TRBJ1-2
V: TRBV25-1
D: -
size: -
CDR3: CASSSVGRSTGYGYTF
DNA: TGTGCCAGCAGCTCAGTCGGGAGGTCGACCGGCTATGGCTACACCTTC

J: TRBJ1-6
V: TRBV4-1
D: -
size: -
CDR3: CASSQGQGFDSPLHF
DNA: TGCGCCAGCAGCCAAGGTCAGGGTTTCGATTCACCCCTCCACTTT

J: TRBJ2-1
V: TRBV5-1
D: TRBD2
size: few
CDR3: CASSFNGLAGGEREQFF
DNA: TGCGCCAGCAGCTTTAACGGACTAGCGGGGGGGGAACGTGAGCAGTTCTTC

J: TRBJ2-5
V: TRBV7-9
D: -
size: few
CDR3: CASDRHQETQYF
DNA: TGTGCCAGTGACAGACATCAAGAGACCCAGTACTTC

J: TRBJ1-1
V: TRBV27
D: -
size: -
CDR3: CASSLFGGTEAFF
DNA: TGTGCCAGCAGTTTATTCGGCGGGACGGAAGCTTTCTTT

J: TRBJ1-1
V: TRBV7-9
D: -
size: -
CDR3: CASSKTGEAFF
DNA: TGTGCCAGCAGTAAGACAGGTGAAGCTTTCTTT

J: TRBJ1-1
V: TRBV20-1
D: -
size: few
CDR3: CSALRNTEAFF
DNA: TGCAGTGCCCTCAGGAACACTGAAGCTTTCTTT

J: TRBJ2-7
V: TRBV5-1
D: TRBD1
size: few
CDR3: CASSPGTGGGKYEQYF
DNA: TGCGCCAGCAGCCCCGGGACAGGGGGCGGGAAATACGAGCAGTACTTC

J: TRBJ2-3
V: TRBV19
D: TRBD1
size: -
CDR3: CASSSAQGLADTQYF
DNA: TGTGCCAGTAGCTCCGCACAGGGGCTAGCAGATACGCAGTATTTT

J: TRBJ1-4
V: TRBV19
D: TRBD1
size: -
CDR3: CASSATGTGGEKLFF
DNA: TGTGCCAGTAGTGCGACCGGGACAGGGGGTGAAAAACTGTTTTTT